Each of the 3 T cell receptor beta chains below was sequenced from the same sample in a study of identical twins. One entry per CDR3 protein results from TCRdb running MiXCR on the 5' RACE reads. Among 1.5 million to 2 million distinct CDR3 sequences listed, 25% to 35% were seen once. Sequencing was performed on cord blood. These receptor sequences come from a newborn girl in good health.

To note about this clonotype: Its ends do not fully match the called genes, so a read error is possible. This rearrangement joins TRBV29-1 to TRBJ2-5; possibly TRBD1 or TRBD2 for D (5 bases each). Germline-derived CDR1 and CDR2 are SQVTM and ANQGSEA. The CDR3 is made up of 13 amino acids. The CDR3 bases are TGCAGCGTTGAGATACGGACAAGGGAGACCCAGTATTTC. It is translated as CSVEIRTRETQYF.

This clonotype appeared many times. This chain joins TRBV29-1 and TRBJ2-7, with D tentatively TRBD2 (6 bases). Trimming shortened V by 3 bases and J by 8 bases, and 8 bases separated the two germline ends. This CDR3 contains 10 residues. CDR1 and CDR2 from the germline V gene are SQVTM and ANQGSEA. The CDR3 loop is CSVERGQQYF. For the CDR3, the DNA is TGCAGCGTTGAGCGGGGTCAGCAGTACTTC.

The V gene is TRBV24-1, the J gene TRBJ2-1, with D possibly called TRBD1 or TRBD2 (5 bases each). Between the trimmed V and J ends, which lost 2 bases and 9 bases, there was a span of 19 bases. The germline CDR1 and CDR2 sequences are KGHDR and SFDVKD. The CDR3 is 16 amino acids. In nucleotides, the CDR3 is TGTGCCACCAGTGATTCCGGGACCGGGTACCTTGGTGAGCAGTTCTTC. Encoded protein: CATSDSGTGYLGEQFF.